The 8 T cell receptor beta chains in this list originate from one sample, sequenced in a study of regulatory T cells in long-lasting Graves disease. Relying on iRepertoire HTBI primers and Arm-PCR of CDR3 regions, the team built TCR beta libraries. TCRdb independently ran MiXCR on the multiplex PCR reads; one entry per CDR3 protein. This table has more than 300,000 distinct CDR3 sequences, roughly 21% appearing once. The time point: persistent/refractory GD, antithyroid drugs over 5 years with positive TRAb. From RNA extracted from PBMCs, the TCR library was made. The sequencing here drew on peripheral blood mononuclear cells (PBMCs), taken when the disease was refractory, from a patient treated with antithyroid drugs. Every receptor here comes from a female donor with Graves disease.

At least ten counts were recorded for this clonotype. The chain recombines TRBV29-1 with TRBJ1-1; D unclear. V lost 4 bases and J 0 bases, leaving 9 bases between the germline ends. The CDR3 sequence is 13 residues long. Germline V gives CDR1 SQVTM, CDR2 ANQGSEA. In DNA form, the CDR3 reads TGCAGCGTTGGAAGGATCCTGAACACTGAAGCTTTCTTT. Translating it yields CSVGRILNTEAFF.

This rearrangement joins TRBV13 to TRBJ2-1, with 9 bases lining up with TRBD2. CDR3 length: 16 amino acids. Germline V gene sequence: CDR1 PRHDT, CDR2 FYEKMQ (reference sequence). V was pared by 7 bases and J by 2 bases, with 9 bases of the junction left unmatched. This chain's CDR3 is CASNGGGGATYNEQFF. The CDR3 DNA is TGTGCCAGCAACGGCGGGGGGGGGGCAACCTACAATGAGCAGTTCTTC.

The chain links TRBV6-2 or TRBV6-3 to TRBJ1-4; 7 bases map to TRBD1. V was clipped by 0 bases and J by 7 bases; unmatched bases: 8. The CDR3 contains 16 residues. CDR1 is MNHEY, CDR2 SVGEGT, per germline. The CDR3 here is CASSYSRDSGSEKLFF. CDR3 nucleotides: TGTGCCAGCAGTTACTCCCGGGACAGCGGGAGTGAAAAACTGTTTTTT.

In its sample, this clonotype was seen many times. The rearrangement uses TRBV2 and TRBJ1-6, with unresolved D. V dropped 6 bases and J dropped 7 bases, with 19 bases sitting between them. The CDR3 is made up of 16 amino acids. Germline CDR1 and CDR2: SNHLY and FYNNEI. CDR3 protein: CASRIDGRSENSPLHF. CDR3 nucleotides: TGTGCCAGCAGGATTGACGGAAGGTCAGAGAATTCACCCCTCCACTTT.

The table lists this clonotype with a few counts. V usage is TRBV28 and J usage is TRBJ1-4, with TRBD1 matching over 7 bases. V lost 8 bases and J lost 10; bases outside the gene matches: 10. This CDR3 contains 13 residues. Per the germline V gene, CDR1 is MDHEN and CDR2 is SYDVKM. CDR3 protein: CASFGDSIGKLFF. The CDR3 DNA sequence: TGTGCCAGCTTTGGGGACAGCATCGGAAAACTGTTTTTT.

The chain links TRBV30 to TRBJ1-6; 9 bases line up with TRBD1. This CDR3 region has 15 residues. V was clipped by 3 bases and J by 9 bases; unmatched bases: 9. Germline V gene data show CDR1 as GTSNPN and CDR2 as SVGIG (reference sequence). CDR3 region: CAWRTTGGESSPLHF. CDR3 DNA: TGTGCCTGGAGAACTACAGGGGGCGAAAGTTCACCCCTCCACTTT. The variable domain in full, completed from reference TRBV30 and TRBJ1-6, reads SQTIHQWPATLVQPVGSPLSLECTVEGTSNPNLYWYRQAAGRGLQLLFYSVGIGQISSEVPQNLSASRPQDRQFILSSKKLLLSDSGFYLCAWRTTGGESSPLHFGNGTRLTVT.

The chain has TRBV20-1 and TRBJ2-1; tentatively, D is TRBD2 (6 bases). The DNA end is more similar to TRBJ2-5, so the J call may be wrong. The CDR3 totals 14 residues. Germline V lookup: CDR1 DFQATT, CDR2 SNEGSKA (reference sequence). CDR3 bases: TGCAGTGCCCGAAGGGGTCCTCGGGGGGAGACCCAGTACTTC. This gives the protein CSARRGPRGETQYF.

Ten or more counts support this clonotype. The chain employs TRBV7-8 and TRBJ1-5; the match to TRBD1 covers 9 bases. The CDR3 sequence is 16 residues long. Germline assignment: CDR1 SGHVS and CDR2 FQNEAQ. V was pared by 1 base and J by 5 bases, with 6 bases of the junction left unmatched. DNA of the CDR3: TGTGCCAGCAGCTTAGGTCCGGGACAGGGACATCAGCCCCAGCATTTT. It specifies CASSLGPGQGHQPQHF. Together with reference TRBV7-8 and TRBJ1-5, the CDR3 gives the full variable domain: GAGVSQSPRYKVAKRGQDVALRCDPISGHVSLFWYQQALGQGPEFLTYFQNEAQLDKSGLPSDRFFAERPEGSVSTLKIQRTQQEDSAVYLCASSLGPGQGHQPQHFGDGTRLSIL.